These 2 T cell receptor beta chains came from one sample sequenced in a study of beta chain features in type 1 diabetes (dated by TCRdb to the late 2010s). The method was the immunoSEQ multiplex PCR assay. The entire amount of isolated RNA was reverse transcribed using the High Capacity cDNA Reverse Transcription Kit, so the sequenced TCRB transcripts were expressed ones. The clones in this table, taken by TCRdb from immuneACCESS, are in-frame only. Not every clone is retained; where verified, under half of the shortfall comes from an unresolved V gene, and the cause of the rest is unknown. This sample holds about 360,000 clones; around 12% were observed only once. The top ten clones comprise 0.017% of the sample. The sequenced material came from naive CD4+ T cells from blood. In light of the paper, this sample's cell subset or site label describes: true naive CD4+ T cells. These TCRs come from a man younger than 30 in good health.

This clone appeared a few times. The V call is TRBV13, the J call TRBJ1-6; D is uncertain. The CDR3 is made up of 15 amino acids. In germline, CDR1 is PRHDT, CDR2 FYEKMQ (reference sequence). Trimming took 3 bases from V and 12 from J, leaving 18 bases between them. The CDR3 region is CASSFRRLPVEPLHF. The DNA for the CDR3 is TGTGCCAGCAGCTTTAGAAGACTGCCTGTGGAACCCCTCCACTTT.

The chain carries TRBV7-9 and TRBJ2-7; TRBD2 matches 8 bases. The CDR3 extends over 16 amino acids. V shed 3 bases, J shed 5 bases, and the junction held 12 bases outside the gene matches. Germline V gene data show CDR1 as SEHNR and CDR2 as FQNEAQ (reference sequence). The CDR3 DNA is TGTGCCAGCAGCTTGCCCCCAAGCGGGAGTTCCCACGAGCAGTACTTC. This encodes CASSLPPSGSSHEQYF. The complete variable domain, with remaining parts taken from reference TRBV7-9 and TRBJ2-7, reads DTGVSQNPRHKITKRGQNVTFRCDPISEHNRLYWYRQTLGQGPEFLTYFQNEAQLEKSRLLSDRFSAERPKGSFSTLEIQRTEQGDSAMYLCASSLPPSGSSHEQYFGPGTRLTVT.